This is a list of T cell receptor beta chains from one sample in a study of breast tumors, draining lymph nodes, adjacent tissues. TCRdb reprocessed the multiplex PCR reads via MiXCR and lists one record per CDR3 protein. The sample yields about 110,000 distinct CDR3 sequences, less than 40% seen once. Material for sequencing was axillary lymph node tissue. The receptors stem from a female donor with breast cancer. Some clones in this sample may be carry-over from other donors' samples. Each CDR3 is given with its conserved first and last residue. A D gene is named only where the DNA matches it firmly. Clone size is not always given. Where it is, it says once, few, many or a class for expanded clones.

D gene: TRBD2
V gene: TRBV7-7
J gene: TRBJ2-5
clone size: many
CDR3 DNA: TGTGCTAGCAGCTTAGCGAGACTAGCGGGCCACCAAGAGCCCCAGTACTTC
CDR3 protein: CASSLARLAGHQEPQYF

D gene: .
V gene: TRBV28
J gene: TRBJ1-2
clone size: many
CDR3 DNA: TGTGCCAGCAGTTCCTTCGGAAAAAACTATGGCTACACCTTC
CDR3 protein: CASSSFGKNYGYTF

D gene: .
V gene: TRBV6-6
J gene: TRBJ1-2
clone size: many
CDR3 DNA: TGTGCCAGCAGTTACTCGAGCCAGGGAGGGGGCTACACCTTC
CDR3 protein: CASSYSSQGGGYTF

D gene: .
V gene: TRBV19
J gene: TRBJ2-1
clone size: many
CDR3 DNA: TGTGCCAGTAGTTTAACCGGGACCGCCTACAATGAGCAGTTCTTC
CDR3 protein: CASSLTGTAYNEQFF

D gene: .
V gene: TRBV6-5
J gene: TRBJ2-7
clone size: many
CDR3 DNA: TGTGCCAGCAGTTACGGGCAGCCTCCCGAGCAGTACTTC
CDR3 protein: CASSYGQPPEQYF

D gene: TRBD2
V gene: TRBV7-8
J gene: TRBJ2-5
clone size: many
CDR3 DNA: TGTGCCAGCAGCTTAGGTGGTAGCGGGGGGGCACAAGAGACCCAGTACTTC
CDR3 protein: CASSLGGSGGAQETQYF

D gene: TRBD2
V gene: TRBV2
J gene: TRBJ2-3
clone size: many
CDR3 DNA: TGTGCCAGCAGTACGGGGAGGGAAGGGACAGATACGCAGTATTTT
CDR3 protein: CASSTGREGTDTQYF

D gene: TRBD2
V gene: TRBV5-1
J gene: TRBJ2-1
clone size: many
CDR3 DNA: TGCGCCAGCAGCCGCACCCAAGCGGGGGGGACTCCCCAGTTCTTC
CDR3 protein: CASSRTQAGGTPQFF

D gene: .
V gene: TRBV20-1
J gene: TRBJ2-3
clone size: .
CDR3 DNA: TGCAGTGCTAGGGTCAGGCCTACCACAGATACGCAGTATTTT
CDR3 protein: CSARVRPTTDTQYF

D gene: .
V gene: TRBV9
J gene: TRBJ2-7
clone size: many
CDR3 DNA: TGTGCCAGCAGCCCATTCCGGGACATCTCCTACGAGCAGTACTTC
CDR3 protein: CASSPFRDISYEQYF

D gene: .
V gene: TRBV19
J gene: TRBJ1-2
clone size: many
CDR3 DNA: TGTGCCAGTGGACCACCGGGTCTTGGTGGCTACACCTTC
CDR3 protein: CASGPPGLGGYTF

D gene: .
V gene: TRBV20-1
J gene: TRBJ2-3
clone size: many
CDR3 DNA: TGCAGTTGGCCGGGACCCTACACAGATACGCAGTATTTT
CDR3 protein: CSWPGPYTDTQYF

D gene: .
V gene: TRBV10-3
J gene: TRBJ2-3
clone size: many
CDR3 DNA: TGTGCCATCAGTATACAGGGTACTAGCACAGATACGCAGTATTTT
CDR3 protein: CAISIQGTSTDTQYF

D gene: TRBD1
V gene: TRBV2
J gene: TRBJ2-7
clone size: .
CDR3 DNA: TGTGCCAGCAGTCGCGGGACAGGGGGCTACGAGCAGTACTTC
CDR3 protein: CASSRGTGGYEQYF

D gene: TRBD2
V gene: TRBV6-5
J gene: TRBJ2-1
clone size: few
CDR3 DNA: TGTGCCAGCAGTTACTCGTTCTTGGTAAAGGGACTAGCGGCATACAATGAGCAGTTCTTC
CDR3 protein: CASSYSFLVKGLAAYNEQFF

D gene: .
V gene: TRBV7-3
J gene: TRBJ2-3
clone size: .
CDR3 DNA: TGTGCCAGCAGCCTTGGGCATAGCACAGATACGCAGTATTTT
CDR3 protein: CASSLGHSTDTQYF

D gene: .
V gene: TRBV19
J gene: TRBJ2-3
clone size: medium-sized
CDR3 DNA: TGTGCCAGTAGTATCCTGCAAGCAGATACGCAGTATTTT
CDR3 protein: CASSILQADTQYF

D gene: TRBD1
V gene: TRBV14
J gene: TRBJ2-3
clone size: .
CDR3 DNA: TGTGCCAGCAGCCATCGGACAGGGGGTACGCAGTATTTT
CDR3 protein: CASSHRTGGTQYF

D gene: .
V gene: TRBV9
J gene: TRBJ2-5
clone size: many
CDR3 DNA: TGTGCCAGCAGCGCCCTCTCTAGTATTCGAGAGACCCAGTACTTC
CDR3 protein: CASSALSSIRETQYF

D gene: .
V gene: TRBV12-3/TRBV12-4
J gene: TRBJ1-1
clone size: .
CDR3 DNA: TGTGCCAGCAGCCCCGGGACTCGCGCCCTCATGAACACTGAAGCTTTCTTT
CDR3 protein: CASSPGTRALMNTEAFF

D gene: TRBD1
V gene: TRBV4-3
J gene: TRBJ2-1
clone size: .
CDR3 DNA: TGCGCCAGCAGCCGGACAGGCTACACAGATACGCAGTTCTTC
CDR3 protein: CASSRTGYTDTQFF

D gene: .
V gene: TRBV11-1
J gene: TRBJ2-7
clone size: many
CDR3 DNA: TGTGCCAGCAGCTTAGTCACTTCGGAGGCCGCCTACGAGCAGTACTTC
CDR3 protein: CASSLVTSEAAYEQYF

D gene: .
V gene: TRBV6-5
J gene: TRBJ2-7
clone size: many
CDR3 DNA: TGTGCCACTTCGTACGGGGGTATAGGTACCTACGAGCAGTACTTC
CDR3 protein: CATSYGGIGTYEQYF

D gene: .
V gene: TRBV6-1
J gene: TRBJ2-1
clone size: many
CDR3 DNA: TGTGCCAGCAGCGCCCTGCACAATGAGCAGTTCTTC
CDR3 protein: CASSALHNEQFF

D gene: .
V gene: TRBV18
J gene: TRBJ2-1
clone size: many
CDR3 DNA: TGTGCCAGCTCACCCAATAATGAGCAGTTCTTC
CDR3 protein: CASSPNNEQFF

D gene: .
V gene: TRBV27
J gene: TRBJ2-3
clone size: .
CDR3 DNA: TGTGCCAGCTCCTCCGGGACCCAAAGCACAGATACGCAGTATTTT
CDR3 protein: CASSSGTQSTDTQYF

D gene: TRBD2
V gene: TRBV9
J gene: TRBJ2-7
clone size: .
CDR3 DNA: TGTGCCAGCAGCGTAGATGGGGGGGATCCCTACGAGCAGTACTTC
CDR3 protein: CASSVDGGDPYEQYF

D gene: .
V gene: TRBV6-5
J gene: TRBJ1-1
clone size: .
CDR3 DNA: TGTGCCAGCAGTAGACCTTGGGGGGGCACTGAAGCTTTCTTT
CDR3 protein: CASSRPWGGTEAFF

D gene: .
V gene: TRBV9
J gene: TRBJ2-5
clone size: many
CDR3 DNA: TGTGCCAGCAGCGACCCAGAACAAGAGACCCAGTACTTC
CDR3 protein: CASSDPEQETQYF

D gene: TRBD1
V gene: TRBV24-1
J gene: TRBJ2-1
clone size: .
CDR3 DNA: TGTGCCACCAGTGCCAGGGGGCTTAATTATAATGAGCAGTTCTTC
CDR3 protein: CATSARGLNYNEQFF

D gene: TRBD2
V gene: TRBV20-1
J gene: TRBJ2-3
clone size: .
CDR3 DNA: TGCAGTGCAGCGGGAGGCACAGATACGCCGTATTTT
CDR3 protein: CSAAGGTDTPYF

D gene: .
V gene: TRBV7-9
J gene: TRBJ2-1
clone size: .
CDR3 DNA: .
CDR3 protein: CASSFYICSVGLADYNEQFF

D gene: .
V gene: TRBV20-1
J gene: TRBJ2-7
clone size: .
CDR3 DNA: TGCAGTGCCCCCGTGGTCGGAGATAAATTCGAGCAGTACTTC
CDR3 protein: CSAPVVGDKFEQYF

D gene: .
V gene: TRBV20-1
J gene: TRBJ2-2
clone size: many
CDR3 DNA: TGCAGTGCTAGAAAGGGGAGCACCGGGGAGCTGTTTTTT
CDR3 protein: CSARKGSTGELFF

D gene: .
V gene: TRBV7-2
J gene: TRBJ1-5
clone size: many
CDR3 DNA: TGTGCCAGCAGCCTCGGGAGGGGTTTAGGTCAGCCCCAGCATTTT
CDR3 protein: CASSLGRGLGQPQHF

D gene: .
V gene: TRBV2
J gene: TRBJ1-2
clone size: many
CDR3 DNA: TGTGCCAGCAGTGGGAGGGGGTTATACTATGGCTACACCTTC
CDR3 protein: CASSGRGLYYGYTF

D gene: .
V gene: TRBV19
J gene: TRBJ1-3
clone size: many
CDR3 DNA: TGTGCCAGTAGTACCCGACGGGAGGGCTCTGGAAACACCATATATTTT
CDR3 protein: CASSTRREGSGNTIYF

D gene: TRBD1
V gene: TRBV29-1
J gene: TRBJ2-7
clone size: many
CDR3 DNA: TGCAGCGCCGACGCCGGGACAGGGTTAGACGAGCAGTACTTC
CDR3 protein: CSADAGTGLDEQYF

D gene: .
V gene: TRBV19
J gene: TRBJ1-5
clone size: many
CDR3 DNA: TGTGCCAGTAGTCATAGGGAGGAGAGCAATCAGCCCCAGCATTTT
CDR3 protein: CASSHREESNQPQHF

D gene: TRBD1
V gene: TRBV30
J gene: TRBJ1-5
clone size: many
CDR3 DNA: TGTGCCTGGAGTGTAAGATTGGACAGGGGGGGCAATCAGCCCCAGCATTTT
CDR3 protein: CAWSVRLDRGGNQPQHF

D gene: TRBD2
V gene: TRBV20-1
J gene: TRBJ2-5
clone size: many
CDR3 DNA: TGCAGTGCCACGGGGACTAGCGGGAGTTGGGAGACCCAGTACTTC
CDR3 protein: CSATGTSGSWETQYF